The TCR beta chain described here comes from a study of T cell responses to AZD1222 COVID-19 vaccine. Sequencing used immunoSEQ multiplex PCR; TCRdb keeps in-frame clones, though not all of them. This repertoire shows 130,000 to 150,000 clones, approximately 90% found once; its top ten account for around 3.8%. Sequencing used peripheral blood, obtained 28 days after the second AZD1222 dose. The receptor's source is an adult who received the AZD1222 COVID-19 vaccine.

The CDR3 protein is CASSLIGGSSGNTIYF. CDR3 DNA: TGTGCCAGTAGCCTCATCGGGGGAAGCTCTGGAAACACCATATATTTT. The gene calls are TRBV19 and TRBJ1-3; a weak D match, TRBD1 (5 bases). The CDR3 is made up of 16 amino acids. Germline V gene data show CDR1 as LNHDA and CDR2 as SQIVND (reference sequence). Trimming removed 6 bases from V and 0 bases from J, with 15 bases in between.